The 32 T cell receptor beta chains given below trace back to one sample, sequenced in a study of regulatory T cells in long-lasting Graves disease (dated by TCRdb to the early 2020s). The library was prepared using multiplex PCR. Reads for this sample came from an Illumina HiSeq 4000. iRepertoire HTBI primers and Arm-PCR amplification of CDR3 regions were used to construct TCR beta libraries. In TCRdb, the public reads were trimmed at Q25 with fastp and aligned with MiXCR, with productive beta chains retained. Each record represents a unique CDR3 protein, reported with the most common genes and DNA among its rows. The sample yields some 600,000 distinct CDR3 sequences; 16% were counted once. The ten largest clones take up about 11% of the sample. Taken with the paper, the label for time point translates to: newly diagnosed GD, antithyroid drugs for less than 3 months. For both TCR sequencing and RNA sequencing, RNA was extracted from PBMCs using TRIzol.

A further study also used this sample, focusing on T cells in Graves' hyperthyroidism and ophthalmopathy.

The sample was peripheral blood mononuclear cells (PBMCs), taken at new diagnosis, from a patient treated with antithyroid drugs. These TCRs come from a man between 18 and 29 years old with Graves disease. Donor details come from another sample of the same person, matched by shared clones.

This clonotype has ten or more counts. J is TRBJ2-7 and V is TRBV20-1, with D unresolved. Trimming cost V 3 bases and J 0 bases, with 9 bases left between them. Germline V gene lookup returns CDR1 DFQATT and CDR2 SNEGSKA (reference sequence). The CDR3 extends over 13 amino acids. CDR3 in amino acids: CSASWTGSYEQYF. CDR3 in DNA: TGCAGTGCTAGCTGGACGGGCTCCTACGAGCAGTACTTC.

This clonotype showed up many times. V is TRBV5-5 and J is TRBJ1-2; TRBD1 matches at 7 bases. Per the germline V gene, CDR1 is SGHKS and CDR2 is YYEKEE (reference sequence). The CDR3 extends over 15 amino acids. Unmatched junction bases numbered 10, after V lost 4 bases and J lost 4 bases. Here the CDR3 DNA reads TGTGCCAGCAGCAAACAGGGGACCGCAGGCTATGGCTACACCTTC. This translates into CASSKQGTAGYGYTF.

This clonotype has a count of ten or more. The J gene is TRBJ2-7, the V gene TRBV25-1; the match to TRBD1 covers 7 bases. Germline-derived CDR1 and CDR2 are MGHDK and SYGVNS. The V gene end was trimmed by 6 bases and the J gene end by 2 bases; junction bases not matched to a gene: 4. The CDR3 spans 13 residues. In DNA, the CDR3 is TGTGCCAGCAGAAAGACAGGGACCTACGAGCAGTACTTC. Its translation: CASRKTGTYEQYF.

This clonotype was detected ten times or more. The chain joins TRBV5-1 to TRBJ1-2; 11 nucleotides agree with TRBD1. The CDR3 runs to 14 residues. J lost 8 bases, V lost 4 bases, and 7 bases had no gene match. Germline lookup yields CDR1 SGHRS and CDR2 YFSETQ. CDR3 in DNA: TGCGCCAGCAGCGTTGGACAGGGGGCCTTCGGCTACACCTTC. It codes for CASSVGQGAFGYTF.

This clonotype was counted many times. The V and J genes are TRBV5-1 and TRBJ2-3; D not certain. Trimming pared 7 bases from V and 6 bases from J, leaving 6 bases between. Germline loops: CDR1 SGHRS, CDR2 YFSETQ. The CDR3 is 10 amino acids. CDR3 bases: TGCGCCAGCGGGGTCGATACGCAGTATTTT. This codes for CASGVDTQYF.

There are many counts of this clonotype. The chain joins TRBV20-1 to TRBJ1-5; possible D gene TRBD1, 6 bases. Germline V gene data show CDR1 as DFQATT and CDR2 as SNEGSKA (reference sequence). V dropped 6 bases and J dropped 4 bases, with 22 bases sitting between them. The CDR3 sequence is 16 residues long. The CDR3 spells CSALEMGGYGNQPQHF. The CDR3 coding sequence is TGCAGTGCACTAGAGATGGGGGGCTATGGGAATCAGCCCCAGCATTTT.

This clonotype came up a few times. The chain employs TRBV29-1 and TRBJ1-1; TRBD1 matches at 7 bases. Per germline, CDR1 SQVTM and CDR2 ANQGSEA. This CDR3 comprises 14 residues. With 7 bases clipped from V and 2 bases from J, the junction kept 10 bases outside the gene matches. CDR3 residues: CSGLMGQRNTEAFF. Here the CDR3 DNA reads TGCAGCGGACTAATGGGACAGAGAAACACTGAAGCTTTCTTT.

This clonotype was counted only a few times. One junction end does not reproduce the germline sequence, and a read error may be involved. This chain uses TRBV7-8 with TRBJ2-1; 8 bases align to TRBD2. This CDR3 has 12 residues. The germline V gene encodes CDR1 SGHVS and CDR2 FQNEAQ. The CDR3 sequence: CASSPQREQVYF. The CDR3 coding sequence is TGTGCCAGCAGCCCTCAGCGGGAGCAGGTATACTTC.

This clonotype was counted between two and nine times. The V call is TRBV9, the J call TRBJ1-5, with a possible D match to TRBD1 (5 bases). The CDR3 contains 13 residues. V was cut by 4 bases and J by 7 bases, with 12 bases left in between. The germline CDR1 and CDR2 sequences are SGDLS and YYNGEE. The CDR3, as DNA: TGTGCCAGCAGCTCGGACACTGTCCAGCCCCAGCATTTT. Its translation: CASSSDTVQPQHF.

This clonotype was counted at least ten times. The genes are TRBV11-2 and TRBJ2-1, with 10 bases matching TRBD1. Germline CDR1 reads SGHAT; CDR2 reads FQNNGV. CDR3 length: 14 amino acids. Germline trimming cut 6 bases from V and 4 bases from J; bases unmatched to any gene: 3. Here the CDR3 DNA reads TGTGCCAGCAGGGGACAGGGGATATACAATGAGCAGTTCTTC. This sequence encodes CASRGQGIYNEQFF.

This clonotype has a count of ten or more. The chain has TRBV27 and TRBJ1-2, with a weak D call TRBD1 (6 bases). The CDR3 runs 15 residues. Trimming pared 5 bases from V and 7 bases from J, leaving 20 bases between. Germline CDR1 MNHEY, CDR2 SMNVEV (reference sequence). CDR3 in amino acids: CASSALLTGWGGYTF. The CDR3 DNA sequence: TGTGCCAGCAGTGCCCTCCTCACAGGGTGGGGTGGCTACACCTTC.

This clonotype was seen only a few times. The chain couples TRBV20-1 to TRBJ2-7; D is uncertain. V lost 3 bases, J lost 0 bases, and 9 bases lay in between. Germline CDR1 is DFQATT and CDR2 is SNEGSKA (reference sequence). The CDR3 is 13 residues long. This CDR3 is CSARNPFSYEQYF. Here the CDR3 DNA reads TGCAGTGCTAGGAATCCGTTCTCCTACGAGCAGTACTTC.

On this clonotype: A clone one base away is much larger, so this may be a read error. This chain uses TRBV28 with TRBJ2-3; D not certain. TRBJ2-7 explains the end of the DNA better; the J call may be wrong. The CDR3 length is 14 residues. The V gene's germline CDR1 is MDHEN and CDR2 SYDVKM. The CDR3 sequence: CVSTSLLSPYEQYF. The CDR3 nucleotides read TGTGTCAGCACGTCGCTTCTCAGCCCCTACGAGCAGTACTTC.

The chain recombines TRBV4-1 with TRBJ2-1; D remains unclear. The V end lost 0 bases, the J end lost 1 base, and 13 bases lay between the germline ends. Germline lookup yields CDR1 MGHRA and CDR2 YSYEKL. This CDR3 has 17 residues. CDR3 bases: TGCGCCAGCAGCCAAGAAGGTCTGCCAGGATCCTACAATGAGCAGTTCTTC. Translation: CASSQEGLPGSYNEQFF.

The rearrangement links TRBV7-3 to TRBJ2-3; 12 nucleotides match TRBD2. J gave up 2 bases and V 2 bases, and 5 bases lay outside the gene matches. The CDR3 runs to 17 residues. Germline values: CDR1 SGHTA, CDR2 FQGTGA. The CDR3 DNA reads as TGTGCCAGCAGCTTAGTGTCTAGCGGGAGGGTCACAGATACGCAGTATTTT. Translated, it gives CASSLVSSGRVTDTQYF. The full variable domain, rest sourced from reference TRBV7-3 and TRBJ2-3, is GAGVSQTPSNKVTEKGKYVELRCDPISGHTALYWYRQSLGQGPEFLIYFQGTGAADDSGLPNDRFFAVRPEGSVSTLKIQRTERGDSAVYLCASSLVSSGRVTDTQYFGPGTRLTVL.

Only a few counts were recorded for this clonotype. The CDR3 nucleotides are TGTGCCAGTAGAGCGGGAGATCTGGACTATGGCTACACCTTC. This encodes CASRAGDLDYGYTF. The V and J genes are TRBV19 and TRBJ1-2; D unresolved. Germline V gene data show CDR1 as LNHDA and CDR2 as SQIVND (reference sequence). The V end lost 6 bases, the J end lost 3 bases, and 14 bases lay between the germline ends. The CDR3 covers 14 residues.

There are many counts of this clonotype. The chain joins TRBV3-1 to TRBJ1-6; no definite D call. CDR1 is LGHDT and CDR2 is YNNKEL in the germline V gene (reference sequence). Trimming cost V 0 bases and J 7 bases, with 7 bases left between them. The length of the CDR3 is 14 residues. CDR3 sequence (DNA): TGTGCCAGCAGCCAAGAGCGGAGAAATTCACCCCTCCACTTT. It encodes CASSQERRNSPLHF.

This clonotype was recorded many times. The chain employs TRBV29-1 and TRBJ2-1, with 8 bases lining up with TRBD2. The germline V gene has CDR1 SQVTM and CDR2 ANQGSEA. The CDR3 runs 14 residues. V gave up 8 bases and J gave up 5 bases; unmatched junction bases: 11. CDR3 in DNA: TGCAGCAAGGGGCAAGCGGGAGCGAACAATGAGCAGTTCTTC. Its translation is CSKGQAGANNEQFF.

The genes are TRBV24-1 and TRBJ1-5, with 8 bases aligning to TRBD1. CDR3 length: 13 amino acids. V lost 7 bases to trimming and J lost 7 bases; unmatched junction nucleotides: 5. CDR1 is KGHDR and CDR2 is SFDVKD in the germline V gene. CDR3 sequence reads: CATRGQGAQPQHF. The CDR3 DNA is TGTGCCACCAGAGGACAGGGCGCCCAGCCCCAGCATTTT.

This clonotype came up a few times. The chain employs TRBV5-1 and TRBJ1-1, with TRBD1 as a possible D gene (6 bases). Trimming stripped 0 bases from V and 3 bases from J, with 9 bases between. The CDR3 is 14 residues long. The germline V gene encodes CDR1 SGHRS and CDR2 YFSETQ. The CDR3 DNA reads as TGCGCCAGCAGCTTGGACAGGGCTTACACTGAAGCTTTCTTT. This sequence encodes CASSLDRAYTEAFF.

The chain couples TRBV15 to TRBJ2-7; the D is unclear. Germline CDR1 reads LNHNV; CDR2 reads YYDKDF (reference sequence). This CDR3 has 14 residues. V gave up 1 base and J gave up 3 bases, with 10 bases separating them. CDR3 residues: CATSRVVWDYEQYF. For the CDR3, the DNA is TGTGCCACCAGCAGAGTGGTGTGGGACTACGAGCAGTACTTC.

This clonotype was recorded at least ten times. The chain recombines TRBV7-9 with TRBJ1-1; D is uncertain. The CDR3 covers 11 residues. CDR1 and CDR2 (germline): SEHNR, FQNEAQ (reference sequence). V lost 5 bases and J lost 11, with 12 bases in between. The CDR3 protein is CASSIQYVAFF. CDR3 coding DNA: TGTGCCAGCAGCATACAGTATGTGGCTTTCTTT. Variable domain in full (rest from reference TRBV7-9 and TRBJ1-1): DTGVSQNPRHKITKRGQNVTFRCDPISEHNRLYWYRQTLGQGPEFLTYFQNEAQLEKSRLLSDRFSAERPKGSFSTLEIQRTEQGDSAMYLCASSIQYVAFFGQGTRLTVV.

This clonotype was seen at least ten times. The chain links TRBV3-1 to TRBJ2-7, with D unclear. Germline CDR1 LGHDT, CDR2 YNNKEL (reference sequence). V lost 1 base and J 6 bases, leaving 7 bases between the germline ends. The CDR3 has 12 residues. CDR3 amino acids: CASSQGNREQYF. The CDR3 coding sequence is TGTGCCAGCAGCCAAGGTAACCGCGAGCAGTACTTC.

This chain links TRBV9 with TRBJ2-2; 7 nucleotides match TRBD2. From germline, CDR1 is SGDLS and CDR2 YYNGEE. The CDR3 runs 15 residues. J gave up 0 bases and V 5 bases, and 4 bases lay outside the gene matches. This CDR3 reads CASRGGMANTGELFF. CDR3 sequence (DNA): TGTGCCAGCAGGGGAGGGATGGCGAACACCGGGGAGCTGTTTTTT.

This clonotype was counted ten times or more. The chain has TRBV6-1 and TRBJ1-5, with D possibly being TRBD1 (6 bases). The ends were cut back, 3 bases at V and 6 bases at J, with 18 bases in the middle. The CDR3 length is 16 residues. CDR1 and CDR2 from the germline V gene are MNHNS and SASEGT. Here the CDR3 DNA reads TGTGCCAGCAGTGATCCTGGGGGCGAGATAGGTCAGCCCCAGCATTTT. Translated: CASSDPGGEIGQPQHF.

Ten or more counts support this clonotype. The V and J genes are TRBV2 and TRBJ2-7; D uncertain. Trimming left V 6 bases short and J 9 bases short, with 15 bases between. CDR3 length: 12 amino acids. Germline CDR1 and CDR2: SNHLY and FYNNEI. The CDR3 protein is CASSGWLGWQYF. CDR3 bases: TGTGCCAGCAGCGGGTGGCTCGGGTGGCAGTACTTC.

This clonotype showed up many times. The CDR3, as DNA: TGTGCCTGGAGTTGGGGACCCGGGGAGCTGTTTTTT. It is translated as CAWSWGPGELFF. The chain couples TRBV30 to TRBJ2-2; D is tentatively TRBD1 or TRBD2 (5 bases each). Germline loops: CDR1 GTSNPN, CDR2 SVGIG (reference sequence). This CDR3 spans 12 amino acids. Trimming took 2 bases from V and 6 from J, leaving 7 bases between them.

This clonotype was picked up many times. The chain has TRBV24-1 and TRBJ2-1, with D perhaps matching TRBD2 (6 bases). The CDR3 is 14 amino acids. The germline V gene has CDR1 KGHDR and CDR2 SFDVKD. Trimming removed 7 bases from V and 5 bases from J, with 14 bases in between. The CDR3 DNA is TGTGCCACCAGGGGACTCACCGGTGACAATGAGCAGTTCTTC. Residues: CATRGLTGDNEQFF.

Many counts were recorded for this clonotype. The chain combines TRBV29-1 with TRBJ2-5; TRBD1 aligns across 10 bases. Germline trimming cut 0 bases from V and 7 bases from J; bases unmatched to any gene: 8. This CDR3 contains 15 residues. CDR1 is SQVTM and CDR2 is ANQGSEA in the germline V gene. In DNA, the CDR3 is TGCAGCGTTGAAGATGGGACAGGGGCGACTGGGACCCAGTACTTC. Translation gives CSVEDGTGATGTQYF.

The sample holds many counts of this clonotype. The gene calls are TRBV12-3 or TRBV12-4 and TRBJ2-1; D ambiguous. This CDR3 has 12 amino acids. The germline V and J ends were trimmed by 0 bases and 7 bases, with 4 bases remaining between them. Here the CDR3 reads CASSLAWNEQFF. DNA for the CDR3: TGTGCCAGCAGTTTAGCGTGGAATGAGCAGTTCTTC.

This clonotype was picked up many times. This CDR3 is CASTHSPSEAFF. The CDR3 DNA follows: TGTGCCAGCACCCACAGCCCCAGTGAAGCTTTCTTT. V gene TRBV12-3 or TRBV12-4 combines with J gene TRBJ1-1; no clear D. CDR3 length: 12 residues. Trimming left V 7 bases short and J 7 bases short, with 13 bases between.

The sample holds a few counts of this clonotype. V usage is TRBV4-1 and J usage is TRBJ1-1; no reliable D call. Germline loops: CDR1 MGHRA, CDR2 YSYEKL. V shed 1 base and J shed 7 bases, with 13 bases lying between them. This CDR3 comprises 14 residues. The CDR3 protein is CASSQVNLPGEAFF. CDR3 DNA sequence: TGCGCCAGCAGCCAAGTTAACCTCCCCGGTGAAGCTTTCTTT.